Below, 11 T cell receptor beta chains from the same sample are listed, as sequenced in a study of multiple sclerosis patients with progressive multifocal leukoencephalopathy. Documented time point: time of PML onset. The protocol was immunoSEQ multiplex PCR, while the TCRdb copy is restricted to in-frame clones and leaves out a portion. The sample holds about 30,000 clones, about 90% seen once. The material sequenced was PBMCs, taken from a patient treated with natalizumab. These receptors were taken from a human donor with progressive multifocal leukoencephalopathy.

The chain couples TRBV29-1 to TRBJ2-1; 9 bases map to TRBD2. The CDR3 consists of 16 residues. V gave up 6 bases and J gave up 5 bases; unmatched junction bases: 14. Germline CDR1 is SQVTM and CDR2 is ANQGSEA. Here the CDR3 reads CSVSTPPSGAHNEQFF. In DNA, the CDR3 is TGCAGCGTCTCAACTCCCCCTAGCGGGGCCCACAATGAGCAGTTCTTC.

The chain recombines TRBV4-3 with TRBJ2-4; D possibly corresponds to TRBD1 (6 bases). Germline V gene sequence: CDR1 LGHNA, CDR2 YSLEER. The CDR3 runs 16 residues. V lost 2 bases to trimming and J lost 3 bases, with 14 bases between them. The CDR3 bases are TGCGCCAGCAGCCAAAGTTCGAGAGGGGGCAAAAACATTCAGTACTTC. Protein: CASSQSSRGGKNIQYF.

The chain recombines TRBV7-8 with TRBJ2-5, with a possible D match to TRBD1 (6 bases). The DNA end favors TRBJ2-7, so the J call may be wrong. The CDR3 has 11 amino acids. Germline lookup yields CDR1 SGHVS and CDR2 FQNEAQ. CDR3 DNA sequence: TGTGCCAGCTCACAGGGCGTCGAGCAGTACTTC. Residues: CASSQGVEQYF.

The chain carries TRBV19 and TRBJ1-2, with D possibly being TRBD1 (5 bases). The germline gives CDR1 LNHDA, CDR2 SQIVND (reference sequence). V was cut by 4 bases and J by 8 bases, with 14 bases left in between. The CDR3 is made up of 13 amino acids. CDR3 region: CASSKSAGSGYTF. CDR3 sequence (DNA): TGTGCCAGTAGTAAGTCGGCAGGGTCCGGCTACACCTTC.

This clone was seen a single time. The chain joins TRBV11-1 to TRBJ1-1; maybe TRBD1 (6 bases). V lost 5 bases and J 2 bases, leaving 15 bases between the germline ends. Germline values: CDR1 SGHAT, CDR2 FQDESV (reference sequence). This CDR3 spans 15 amino acids. The CDR3 sequence: CASSPPGQVNTEAFF. The CDR3 DNA reads TGTGCCAGCAGCCCGCCGGGACAAGTCAACACTGAAGCTTTCTTT.

The chain couples TRBV18 to TRBJ2-5; 13 bases are a match to TRBD2. After removal of 6 bases from V and 11 bases from J, the junction contained 9 bases not matched to a gene. There are 14 residues in the CDR3. Germline V CDR1 and CDR2: KGHSH, LQKENI. The CDR3 here is CASSQLAGGPEQYF. The CDR3 DNA reads TGTGCCAGCTCTCAACTAGCGGGAGGGCCTGAGCAGTACTTC.

This sequence joins TRBV4-3 and TRBJ2-7; D ambiguous. This CDR3 is built from 15 residues. Trimming left V 1 base short and J 2 bases short, with 12 bases between. Looked up from germline, CDR1 is LGHNA and CDR2 is YSLEER. CDR3 region: CASSQGTGSTYEQYF. The CDR3 DNA sequence: TGCGCCAGCAGCCAAGGGACCGGTAGCACCTACGAGCAGTACTTC.

The chain carries TRBV7-9 and TRBJ2-1, with TRBD2 identical over 10 bases. Germline values: CDR1 SEHNR, CDR2 FQNEAQ (reference sequence). The CDR3 sequence is 17 residues long. The V segment lost 5 bases and the J segment 0 bases; nucleotides outside the gene matches: 7. In DNA, the CDR3 is TGTGCCAGCAGCCGGACTAGCGGATTGAGCTCCTACAATGAGCAGTTCTTC. It specifies CASSRTSGLSSYNEQFF. Supplemented by reference TRBV7-9 and TRBJ2-1, the full variable domain reads DTGVSQNPRHKITKRGQNVTFRCDPISEHNRLYWYRQTLGQGPEFLTYFQNEAQLEKSRLLSDRFSAERPKGSFSTLEIQRTEQGDSAMYLCASSRTSGLSSYNEQFFGPGTRLTVL.

The V and J genes are TRBV28 and TRBJ1-4, with 7 bases lining up with TRBD1. J was trimmed by 4 bases and V by 6 bases; bases with no gene match: 2. CDR3 length equals 13 residues. In germline, CDR1 is MDHEN, CDR2 SYDVKM. The CDR3 DNA sequence: TGTGCCAGCAGCGGGACAGTTAATGAAAAACTGTTTTTT. Encoded protein: CASSGTVNEKLFF. Combining the CDR3 with reference TRBV28 and TRBJ1-4 gives the whole variable domain DVKVTQSSRYLVKRTGEKVFLECVQDMDHENMFWYRQDPGLGLRLIYFSYDVKMKEKGDIPEGYSVSREKKERFSLILESASTNQTSMYLCASSGTVNEKLFFGSGTQLSVL.

V and J are TRBV10-3 and TRBJ2-7; tentatively, D is TRBD1 (6 bases). Trimming shortened V by 2 bases and J by 0 bases, and 20 bases separated the two germline ends. CDR3 length equals 18 residues. The V gene's germline CDR1 is ENHRY and CDR2 SYGVKD. CDR3 bases: TGTGCCATCAGTGAGGTATCGACCGGGACACGGACCTCCTACGAGCAGTACTTC. Protein product: CAISEVSTGTRTSYEQYF.

The rearrangement links TRBV6-5 to TRBJ1-3; D is unresolved. The CDR3 consists of 14 residues. Germline values: CDR1 MNHEY, CDR2 SVGAGI. V lost 6 bases to trimming and J lost 0 bases, with 9 bases between them. The CDR3 coding sequence is TGTGCCAGCAGCCCAGGATTCTCTGGAAACACCATATATTTT. Translation gives CASSPGFSGNTIYF.